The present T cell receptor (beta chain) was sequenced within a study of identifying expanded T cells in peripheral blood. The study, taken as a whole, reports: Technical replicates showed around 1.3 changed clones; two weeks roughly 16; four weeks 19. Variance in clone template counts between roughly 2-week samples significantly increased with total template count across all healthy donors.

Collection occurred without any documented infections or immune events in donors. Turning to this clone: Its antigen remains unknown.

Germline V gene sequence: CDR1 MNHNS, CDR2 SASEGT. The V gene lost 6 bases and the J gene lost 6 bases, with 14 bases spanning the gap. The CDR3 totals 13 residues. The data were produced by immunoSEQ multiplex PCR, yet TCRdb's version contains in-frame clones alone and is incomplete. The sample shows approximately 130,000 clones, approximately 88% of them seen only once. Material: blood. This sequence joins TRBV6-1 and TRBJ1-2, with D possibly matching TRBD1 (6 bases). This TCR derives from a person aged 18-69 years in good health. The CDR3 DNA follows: TGTGCCAGCAGAGGACAGCGGACCCATGGCTACACCTTC. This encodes CASRGQRTHGYTF.